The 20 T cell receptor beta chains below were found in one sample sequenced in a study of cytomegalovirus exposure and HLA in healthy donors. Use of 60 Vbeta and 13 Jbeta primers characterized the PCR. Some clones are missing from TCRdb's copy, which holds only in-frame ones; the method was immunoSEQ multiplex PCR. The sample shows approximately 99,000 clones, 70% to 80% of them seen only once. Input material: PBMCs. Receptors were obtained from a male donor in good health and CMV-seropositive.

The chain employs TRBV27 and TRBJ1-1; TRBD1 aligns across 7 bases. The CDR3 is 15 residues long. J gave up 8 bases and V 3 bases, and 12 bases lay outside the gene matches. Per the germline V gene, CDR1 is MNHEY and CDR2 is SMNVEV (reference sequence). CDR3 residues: CASSFNARQGLEAFF. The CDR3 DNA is TGTGCCAGCAGTTTCAACGCACGACAGGGCTTAGAAGCTTTCTTT.

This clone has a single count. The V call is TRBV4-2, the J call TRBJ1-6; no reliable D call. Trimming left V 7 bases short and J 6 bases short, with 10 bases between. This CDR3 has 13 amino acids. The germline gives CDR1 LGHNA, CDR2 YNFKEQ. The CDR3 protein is CASNISPNSPLHF. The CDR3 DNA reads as TGTGCCAGCAACATCTCCCCTAATTCACCCCTCCACTTT.

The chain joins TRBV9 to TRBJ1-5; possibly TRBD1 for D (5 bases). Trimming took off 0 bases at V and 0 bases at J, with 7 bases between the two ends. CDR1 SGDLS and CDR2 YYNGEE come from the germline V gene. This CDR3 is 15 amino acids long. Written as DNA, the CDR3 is TGTGCCAGCAGCGTAGGACAGAATAGCAATCAGCCCCAGCATTTT. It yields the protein CASSVGQNSNQPQHF.

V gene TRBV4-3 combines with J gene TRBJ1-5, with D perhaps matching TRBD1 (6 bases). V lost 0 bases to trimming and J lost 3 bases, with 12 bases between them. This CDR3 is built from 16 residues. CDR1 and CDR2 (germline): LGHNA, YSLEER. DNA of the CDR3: TGCGCCAGCAGCCAAGATGCCAGGGGATCCAATCAGCCCCAGCATTTT. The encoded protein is CASSQDARGSNQPQHF.

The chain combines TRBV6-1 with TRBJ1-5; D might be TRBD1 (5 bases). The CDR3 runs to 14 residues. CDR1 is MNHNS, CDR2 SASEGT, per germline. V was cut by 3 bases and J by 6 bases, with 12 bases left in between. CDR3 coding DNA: TGTGCCAGCAGTGACGGCAGGGCCAGTCAGCCCCAGCATTTT. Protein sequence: CASSDGRASQPQHF.

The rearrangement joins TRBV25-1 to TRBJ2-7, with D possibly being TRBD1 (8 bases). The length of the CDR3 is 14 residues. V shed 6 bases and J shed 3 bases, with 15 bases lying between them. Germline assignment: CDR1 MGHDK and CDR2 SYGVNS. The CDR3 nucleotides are TGTGCCAGCAGCCCGGACAGGGAGGGCTACGAGCAGTACTTC. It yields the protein CASSPDREGYEQYF.

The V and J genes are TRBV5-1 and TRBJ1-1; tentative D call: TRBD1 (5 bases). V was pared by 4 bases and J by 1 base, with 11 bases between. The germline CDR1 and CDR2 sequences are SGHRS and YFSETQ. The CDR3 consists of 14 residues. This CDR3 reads CASSTAGPNTEAFF. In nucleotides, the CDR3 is TGCGCCAGCAGCACAGCAGGGCCGAACACTGAAGCTTTCTTT.

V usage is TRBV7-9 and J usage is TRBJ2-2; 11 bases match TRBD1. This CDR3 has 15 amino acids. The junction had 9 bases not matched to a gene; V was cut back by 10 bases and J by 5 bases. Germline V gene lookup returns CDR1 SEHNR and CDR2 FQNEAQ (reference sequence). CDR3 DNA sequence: TGTGCCAACGATTTAGGACAGGGGGCAACCGGGGAGCTGTTTTTT. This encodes CANDLGQGATGELFF.

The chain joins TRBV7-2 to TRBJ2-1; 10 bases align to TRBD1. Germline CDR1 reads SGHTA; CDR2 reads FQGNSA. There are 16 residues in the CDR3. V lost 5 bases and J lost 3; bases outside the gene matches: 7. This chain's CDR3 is CASSPRGTGVYNEQFF. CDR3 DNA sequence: TGTGCCAGCAGCCCGAGGGGGACAGGGGTCTACAATGAGCAGTTCTTC.

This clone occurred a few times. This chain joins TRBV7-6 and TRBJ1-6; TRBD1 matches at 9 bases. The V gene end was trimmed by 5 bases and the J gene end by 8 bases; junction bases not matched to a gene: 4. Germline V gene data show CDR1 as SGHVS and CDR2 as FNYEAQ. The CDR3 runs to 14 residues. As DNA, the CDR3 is TGTGCCAGCAGCGCGGACAGGGGATATTCACCCCTCCACTTT. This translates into CASSADRGYSPLHF.

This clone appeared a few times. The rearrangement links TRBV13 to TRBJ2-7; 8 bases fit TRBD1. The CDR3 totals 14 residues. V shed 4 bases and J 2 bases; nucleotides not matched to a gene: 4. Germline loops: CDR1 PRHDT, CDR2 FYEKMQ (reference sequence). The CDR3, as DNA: TGTGCCAGCAGCTCGGGACAGGTTACCTACGAGCAGTACTTC. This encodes CASSSGQVTYEQYF. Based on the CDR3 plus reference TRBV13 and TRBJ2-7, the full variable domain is AAGVIQSPRHLIKEKRETATLKCYPIPRHDTVYWYQQGPGQDPQFLISFYEKMQSDKGSIPDRFSAQQFSDYHSELNMSSLELGDSALYFCASSSGQVTYEQYFGPGTRLTVT.

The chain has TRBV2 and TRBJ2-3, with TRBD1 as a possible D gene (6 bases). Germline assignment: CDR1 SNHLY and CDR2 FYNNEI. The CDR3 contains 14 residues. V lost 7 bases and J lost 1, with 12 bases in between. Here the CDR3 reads CASISGDGTDTQYF. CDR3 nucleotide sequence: TGTGCCAGCATTTCAGGGGATGGCACAGATACGCAGTATTTT.

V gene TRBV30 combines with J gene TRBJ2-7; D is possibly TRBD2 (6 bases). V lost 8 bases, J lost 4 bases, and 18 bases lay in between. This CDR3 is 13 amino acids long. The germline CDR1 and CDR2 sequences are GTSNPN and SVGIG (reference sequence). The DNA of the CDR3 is TGTGCCGCCGGGGCTAGCGCTGTATACGAGCAGTACTTC. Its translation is CAAGASAVYEQYF. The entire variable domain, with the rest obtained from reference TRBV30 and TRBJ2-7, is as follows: SQTIHQWPATLVQPVGSPLSLECTVEGTSNPNLYWYRQAAGRGLQLLFYSVGIGQISSEVPQNLSASRPQDRQFILSSKKLLLSDSGFYLCAAGASAVYEQYFGPGTRLTVT.

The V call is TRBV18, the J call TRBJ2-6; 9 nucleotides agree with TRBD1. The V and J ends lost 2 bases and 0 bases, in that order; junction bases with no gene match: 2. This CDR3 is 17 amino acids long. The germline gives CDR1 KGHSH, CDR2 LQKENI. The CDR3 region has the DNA TGTGCCAGCTCACCAGGGACAGGGCTCTCTGGGGCCAACGTCCTGACTTTC. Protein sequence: CASSPGTGLSGANVLTF.

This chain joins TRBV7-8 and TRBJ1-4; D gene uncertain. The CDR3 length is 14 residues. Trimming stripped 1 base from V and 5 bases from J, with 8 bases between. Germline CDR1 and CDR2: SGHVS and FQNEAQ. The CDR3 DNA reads TGTGCCAGCAGCTTAGGTTCAGTAAATGAAAAACTGTTTTTT. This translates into CASSLGSVNEKLFF.

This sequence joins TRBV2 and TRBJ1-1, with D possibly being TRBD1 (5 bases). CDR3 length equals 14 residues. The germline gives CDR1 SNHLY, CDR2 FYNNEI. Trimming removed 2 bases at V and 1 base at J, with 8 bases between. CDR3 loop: CASSEFRANTEAFF. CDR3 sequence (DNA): TGTGCCAGCAGTGAATTCAGGGCGAACACTGAAGCTTTCTTT. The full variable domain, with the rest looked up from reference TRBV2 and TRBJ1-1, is EPEVTQTPSHQVTQMGQEVILRCVPISNHLYFYWYRQILGQKVEFLVSFYNNEISEKSEIFDDQFSVERPDGSNFTLKIRSTKLEDSAMYFCASSEFRANTEAFFGQGTRLTVV.

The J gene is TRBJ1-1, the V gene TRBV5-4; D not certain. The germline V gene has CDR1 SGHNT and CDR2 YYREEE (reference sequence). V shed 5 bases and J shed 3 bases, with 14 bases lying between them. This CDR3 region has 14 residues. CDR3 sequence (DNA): TGTGCCAGCAGTTCCGACCCTCGGGACACTGAAGCTTTCTTT. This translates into CASSSDPRDTEAFF.

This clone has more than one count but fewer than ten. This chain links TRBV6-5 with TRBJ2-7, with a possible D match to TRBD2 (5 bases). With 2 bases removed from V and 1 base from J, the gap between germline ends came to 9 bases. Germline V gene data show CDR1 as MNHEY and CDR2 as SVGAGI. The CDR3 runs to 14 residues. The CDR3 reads CASSYQGSSYEQYF. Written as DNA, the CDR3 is TGTGCCAGCAGTTACCAAGGGAGTTCCTACGAGCAGTACTTC.

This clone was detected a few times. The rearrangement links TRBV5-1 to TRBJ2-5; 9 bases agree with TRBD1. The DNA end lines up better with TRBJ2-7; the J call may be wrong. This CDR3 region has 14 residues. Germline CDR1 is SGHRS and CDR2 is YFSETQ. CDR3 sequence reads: CASSQPGQGGEQYF. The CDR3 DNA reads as TGCGCCAGCAGCCAGCCGGGACAGGGTGGCGAGCAGTACTTC.

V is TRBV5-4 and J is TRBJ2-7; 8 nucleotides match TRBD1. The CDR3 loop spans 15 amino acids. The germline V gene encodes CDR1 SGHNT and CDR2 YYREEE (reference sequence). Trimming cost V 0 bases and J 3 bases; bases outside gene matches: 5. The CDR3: CASSLGGTGVYEQYF. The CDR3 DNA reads TGTGCCAGCAGCTTGGGGGGGACAGGAGTCTACGAGCAGTACTTC.